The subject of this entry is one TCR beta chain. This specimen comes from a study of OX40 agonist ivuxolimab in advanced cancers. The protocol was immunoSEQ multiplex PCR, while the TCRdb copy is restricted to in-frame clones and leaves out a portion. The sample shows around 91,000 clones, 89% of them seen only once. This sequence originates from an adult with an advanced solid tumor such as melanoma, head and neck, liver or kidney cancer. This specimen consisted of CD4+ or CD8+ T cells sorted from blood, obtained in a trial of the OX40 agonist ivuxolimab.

DNA of the CDR3: TGTGCCAGCAGTTACCGACAGACAGTGAACACTGAAGCTTTCTTT. As protein: CASSYRQTVNTEAFF. This rearrangement joins TRBV6-6 to TRBJ1-1, with D perhaps TRBD1 (5 bases). Trimming removed 2 bases at V and 0 bases at J, with 10 bases between. The CDR3 runs to 15 residues. Per germline, CDR1 MNHNY and CDR2 SVGAGI (reference sequence).